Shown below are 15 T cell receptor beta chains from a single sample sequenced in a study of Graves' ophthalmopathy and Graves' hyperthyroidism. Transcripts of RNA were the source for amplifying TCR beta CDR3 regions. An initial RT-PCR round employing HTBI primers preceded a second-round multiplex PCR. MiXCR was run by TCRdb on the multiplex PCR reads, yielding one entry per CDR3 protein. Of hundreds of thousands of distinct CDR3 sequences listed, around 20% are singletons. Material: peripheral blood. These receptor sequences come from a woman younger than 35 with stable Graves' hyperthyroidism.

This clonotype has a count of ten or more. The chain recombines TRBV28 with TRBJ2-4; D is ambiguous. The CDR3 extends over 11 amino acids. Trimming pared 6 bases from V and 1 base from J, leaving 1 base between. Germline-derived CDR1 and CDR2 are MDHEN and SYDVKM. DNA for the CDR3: TGTGCCAGCAGGGCCAAAAACATTCAGTACTTC. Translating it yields CASRAKNIQYF.

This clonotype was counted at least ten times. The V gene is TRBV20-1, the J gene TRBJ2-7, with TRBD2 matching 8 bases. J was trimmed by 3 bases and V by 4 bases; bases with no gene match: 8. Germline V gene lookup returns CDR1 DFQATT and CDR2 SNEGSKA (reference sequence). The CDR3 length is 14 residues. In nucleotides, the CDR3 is TGCAGTGCTACCTGGCGGGAGGCCTACTACGAGCAGTACTTC. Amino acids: CSATWREAYYEQYF.

The CDR3, as DNA: TGTGCCTGGGGGCAGTACGAGCAGTACTTC. Encoded protein: CAWGQYEQYF. The chain uses TRBV30 and TRBJ2-7; D unresolved. Trimming took 5 bases from V and 4 from J, leaving 6 bases between them. CDR1 is GTSNPN and CDR2 is SVGIG in the germline V gene (reference sequence). The CDR3 extends over 10 amino acids.

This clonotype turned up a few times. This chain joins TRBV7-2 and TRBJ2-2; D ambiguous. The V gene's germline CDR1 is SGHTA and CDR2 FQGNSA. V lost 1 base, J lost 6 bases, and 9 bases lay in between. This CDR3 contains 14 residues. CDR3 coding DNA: TGTGCCAGCAGCTTAGACGGCGCCCCCGGGGAGCTGTTTTTT. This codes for CASSLDGAPGELFF.

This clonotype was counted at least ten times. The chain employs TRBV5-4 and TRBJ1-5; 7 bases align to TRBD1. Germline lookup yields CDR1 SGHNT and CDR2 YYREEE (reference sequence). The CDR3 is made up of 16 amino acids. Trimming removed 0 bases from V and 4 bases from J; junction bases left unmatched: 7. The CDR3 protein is CASSLGPGQLNQPQHF. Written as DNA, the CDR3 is TGTGCCAGCAGCTTGGGACCGGGACAGTTAAATCAGCCCCAGCATTTT.

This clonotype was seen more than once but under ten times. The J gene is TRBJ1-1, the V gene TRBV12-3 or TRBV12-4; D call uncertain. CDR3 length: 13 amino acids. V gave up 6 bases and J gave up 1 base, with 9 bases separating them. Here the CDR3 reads CASSYQQNTEAFF. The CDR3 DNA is TGTGCCAGCAGCTATCAGCAGAACACTGAAGCTTTCTTT.

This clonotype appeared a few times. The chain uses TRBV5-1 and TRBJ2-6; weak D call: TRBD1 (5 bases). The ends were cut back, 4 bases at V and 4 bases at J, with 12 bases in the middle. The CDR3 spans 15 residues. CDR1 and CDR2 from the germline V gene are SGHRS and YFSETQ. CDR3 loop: CASSTGQGGANVLTF. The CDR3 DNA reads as TGCGCCAGCAGCACCGGACAAGGAGGGGCCAACGTCCTGACTTTC.

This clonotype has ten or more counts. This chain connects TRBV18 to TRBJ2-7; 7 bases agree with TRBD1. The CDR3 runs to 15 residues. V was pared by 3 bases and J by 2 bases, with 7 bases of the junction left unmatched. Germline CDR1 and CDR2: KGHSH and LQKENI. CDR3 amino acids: CASSPGTVTTYEQYF. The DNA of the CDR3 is TGTGCCAGCTCACCCGGGACAGTGACAACCTACGAGCAGTACTTC.

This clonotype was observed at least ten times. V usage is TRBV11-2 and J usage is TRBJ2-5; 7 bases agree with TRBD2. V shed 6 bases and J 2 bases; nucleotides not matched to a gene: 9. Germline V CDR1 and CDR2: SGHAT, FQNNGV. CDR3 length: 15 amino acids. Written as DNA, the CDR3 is TGTGCCAGCAGGGTTCCTGGGGGAGGGCAAGAGACCCAGTACTTC. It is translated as CASRVPGGGQETQYF.

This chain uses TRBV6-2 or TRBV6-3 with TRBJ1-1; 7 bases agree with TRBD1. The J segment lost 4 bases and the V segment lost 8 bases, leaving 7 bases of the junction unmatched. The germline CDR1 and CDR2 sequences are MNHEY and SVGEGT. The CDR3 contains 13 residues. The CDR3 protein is CASRDTGATEAFF. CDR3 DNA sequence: TGTGCCAGCCGTGATACAGGGGCCACTGAAGCTTTCTTT.

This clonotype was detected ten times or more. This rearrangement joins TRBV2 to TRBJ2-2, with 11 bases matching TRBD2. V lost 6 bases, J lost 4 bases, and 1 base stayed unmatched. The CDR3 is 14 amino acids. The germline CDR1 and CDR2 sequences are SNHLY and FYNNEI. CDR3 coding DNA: TGTGCCAGCAGAGGGACTAGCGGCACCGGGGAGCTGTTTTTT. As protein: CASRGTSGTGELFF. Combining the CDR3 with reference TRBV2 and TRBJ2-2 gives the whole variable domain EPEVTQTPSHQVTQMGQEVILRCVPISNHLYFYWYRQILGQKVEFLVSFYNNEISEKSEIFDDQFSVERPDGSNFTLKIRSTKLEDSAMYFCASRGTSGTGELFFGEGSRLTVL.

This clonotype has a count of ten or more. The CDR3 sequence: CASSRDPSNTEAFF. CDR3 coding DNA: TGTGCCAGCAGCCGCGACCCGTCGAACACTGAAGCTTTCTTT. This chain connects TRBV11-2 to TRBJ1-1, with no clear D. Germline V gene sequence: CDR1 SGHAT, CDR2 FQNNGV. The CDR3 is 14 residues long. Trimming cost V 5 bases and J 1 base, with 11 bases left between them.

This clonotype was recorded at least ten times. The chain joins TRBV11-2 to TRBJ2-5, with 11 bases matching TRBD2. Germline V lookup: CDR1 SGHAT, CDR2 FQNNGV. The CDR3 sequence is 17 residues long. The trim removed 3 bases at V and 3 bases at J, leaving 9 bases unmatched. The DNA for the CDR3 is TGTGCCAGCAGCTTGAGGGGTACTAGCGGGAGCAAAGAGACCCAGTACTTC. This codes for CASSLRGTSGSKETQYF.

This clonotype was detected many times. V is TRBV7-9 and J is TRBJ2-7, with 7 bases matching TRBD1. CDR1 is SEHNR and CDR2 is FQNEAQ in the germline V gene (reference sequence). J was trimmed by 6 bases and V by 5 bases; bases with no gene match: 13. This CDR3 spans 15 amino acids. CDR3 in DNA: TGTGCCAGCAGCAATACCGGGACAGTTGGTCTCGAGCAGTACTTC. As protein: CASSNTGTVGLEQYF.

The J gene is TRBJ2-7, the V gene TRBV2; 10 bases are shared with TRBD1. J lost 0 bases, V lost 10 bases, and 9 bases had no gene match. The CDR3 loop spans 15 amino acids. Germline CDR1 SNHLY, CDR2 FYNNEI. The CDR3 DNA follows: TGTGCCACCAGACAGGGGGCTGGCCCCTCCTACGAGCAGTACTTC. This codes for CATRQGAGPSYEQYF.